These 10 T cell receptor beta chains share one sample of origin, sequenced in a study of post-analysis software for immune sequencing data. No cognate antigen is known for these TCRs. TCR beta cDNA libraries included unique molecular identifiers. TCRdb redid the calling of the PCR reads with MiXCR, one entry per CDR3 protein. The sample holds 700,000 to 800,000 distinct CDR3 sequences; about 27% are singletons and the top ten take approximately 0.55%. Notes on the study in general: When patients were compared with controls, roughly five TRBV segments were more frequent, TRBV5-6, TRBV5-1 and TRBV20-1 among them.

Specimen: blood. Receptors originate from a girl under 18 with multiple sclerosis.

This clonotype came up a few times. The chain joins TRBV7-8 to TRBJ2-1, with 7 bases aligning to TRBD2. Germline lookup yields CDR1 SGHVS and CDR2 FQNEAQ. This CDR3 region has 16 residues. J was trimmed by 0 bases and V by 7 bases; bases with no gene match: 9. The CDR3 loop reads CASNPRLAPSYNEQFF. Here the CDR3 DNA reads TGTGCCAGCAACCCGCGACTAGCCCCCTCCTACAATGAGCAGTTCTTC.

The chain uses TRBV4-1 and TRBJ1-2; the D gene is possibly TRBD1 (5 bases). The germline CDR1 and CDR2 sequences are MGHRA and YSYEKL. Trimming stripped 1 base from V and 4 bases from J, with 10 bases between. The CDR3 has 14 amino acids. The CDR3 protein is CASSQGQGTYGYTF. Written as DNA, the CDR3 is TGCGCCAGCAGCCAAGGTCAGGGTACCTATGGCTACACCTTC.

The genes are TRBV2 and TRBJ2-3; possibly TRBD2 for D (6 bases). Trimming took 2 bases from V and 2 from J, leaving 17 bases between them. Germline loops: CDR1 SNHLY, CDR2 FYNNEI. The CDR3 loop spans 17 amino acids. CDR3 amino acids: CASSESWRGDTTDTQYF. The DNA of the CDR3 is TGTGCCAGCAGTGAATCGTGGCGGGGTGACACCACAGATACGCAGTATTTT.

A note on this clonotype: This may be a read error: a much more frequent sequence differs by one nucleotide. The chain recombines TRBV10-3 with TRBJ2-1; a possible D gene is TRBD2 (6 bases). CDR1 and CDR2 (germline): ENHRY, SYGVKD. Trimming cost V 4 bases and J 0 bases, with 13 bases left between them. CDR3 length: 16 amino acids. The CDR3 is CAISGAAGSSYNEQFF. DNA for the CDR3: TGTGCCATCAGTGGGGCAGCGGGTAGCTCCTACAATGAGCAGTTCTTC.

A few counts support this clonotype. The J gene is TRBJ2-1, the V gene TRBV12-5, with TRBD1 identical over 7 bases. Per the germline V gene, CDR1 is LGHNT and CDR2 is FRNRAP. CDR3 length: 15 amino acids. V was clipped by 1 base and J by 4 bases; unmatched bases: 4. CDR3 DNA sequence: TGTGCTAGTGGTTTGGGGGGACAGAAGTACAATGAGCAGTTCTTC. It specifies CASGLGGQKYNEQFF.

The genes are TRBV9 and TRBJ2-5; 12 bases are a match to TRBD1. CDR3 length: 16 amino acids. The V gene end was trimmed by 3 bases and the J gene end by 5 bases; junction bases not matched to a gene: 8. The germline CDR1 and CDR2 sequences are SGDLS and YYNGEE. The CDR3 sequence: CASSDGTGGVGETQYF. The DNA for the CDR3 is TGTGCCAGCAGCGATGGGACAGGGGGCGTAGGGGAGACCCAGTACTTC.

The chain combines TRBV28 with TRBJ2-7; 7 bases are shared with TRBD2. The V segment lost 8 bases and the J segment 6 bases; nucleotides outside the gene matches: 10. Germline V lookup: CDR1 MDHEN, CDR2 SYDVKM. The CDR3 is made up of 13 amino acids. The CDR3 DNA follows: TGTGCCAGCCGTCTGGCGGGAGTAGGCGAGCAGTACTTC. Its translation: CASRLAGVGEQYF.

The V call is TRBV20-1, the J call TRBJ2-5, with 9 positions matching TRBD1. This CDR3 contains 15 residues. Germline V lookup: CDR1 DFQATT, CDR2 SNEGSKA (reference sequence). J was trimmed by 5 bases and V by 4 bases; bases with no gene match: 11. The CDR3 DNA follows: TGCAGTGCTACCAAGGGGACAGGGTCGATGGAGACCCAGTACTTC. Protein sequence: CSATKGTGSMETQYF.

In its sample, this clonotype was seen a few times. CDR3 bases: TGTGCCAGCAGTTACTCGAATCTCGCAGGAGCTGGGGCCAACGTCCTGACTTTC. Its protein is CASSYSNLAGAGANVLTF. V is TRBV6-5 and J is TRBJ2-6; D remains unclear. In germline, CDR1 is MNHEY, CDR2 SVGAGI. The germline V and J ends were trimmed by 0 bases and 2 bases, with 14 bases remaining between them. This CDR3 has 18 residues.

The genes are TRBV7-9 and TRBJ1-5; the D gene is possibly TRBD1 (6 bases). The CDR3 totals 16 residues. Germline CDR1 is SEHNR and CDR2 is FQNEAQ (reference sequence). V shed 1 base and J shed 2 bases, with 12 bases lying between them. The CDR3 DNA reads TGTGCCAGCAGCTTAGAGAGGGGGGGAGGCAATCAGCCCCAGCATTTT. Its protein is CASSLERGGGNQPQHF.